The 21 T cell receptor beta chains listed next were all sequenced from one sample in a study of cytomegalovirus exposure and HLA in healthy donors. PCR involved 60 Vbeta and 13 Jbeta primers. Method: immunoSEQ multiplex PCR; TCRdb's copy keeps in-frame clones and lacks some. Among tens of thousands of clones listed, 70% to 75% were seen once. Sample: PBMCs. These receptors originate from a woman aged 45-65 years in good health and CMV-seropositive.

The CDR3 DNA is TGTGCCAGCAGCTTAGACCTCTCCGGGGAGCAGTACTTC. Translating it yields CASSLDLSGEQYF. The genes are TRBV7-6 and TRBJ2-7; the D is unclear. From germline, CDR1 is SGHVS and CDR2 FNYEAQ. V was clipped by 1 base and J by 7 bases, with 11 bases between them. This CDR3 is built from 13 residues.

The CDR3 nucleotides read TGTGCCAGCAGCTTAGTCCGGACAGGGGTGAGCAATCAGCCCCAGCATTTT. It translates to CASSLVRTGVSNQPQHF. The chain employs TRBV7-2 and TRBJ1-5; 9 bases fit TRBD1. This CDR3 is built from 17 residues. Trimming at V came to 1 base and at J to 1 base, leaving 5 bases not matched to a gene. Germline V lookup: CDR1 SGHTA, CDR2 FQGNSA.

The rearrangement joins TRBV28 to TRBJ1-2, with 7 bases lining up with TRBD1. The germline V gene has CDR1 MDHEN and CDR2 SYDVKM. This CDR3 region has 14 residues. J was trimmed by 0 bases and V by 6 bases; bases with no gene match: 4. The CDR3 bases are TGTGCCAGCAGGACAGGGAACGCTAACTATGGCTACACCTTC. Translated: CASRTGNANYGYTF.

The chain recombines TRBV2 with TRBJ1-3; D possibly corresponds to TRBD1 (5 bases). The CDR3 is 14 amino acids. Between the trimmed V and J ends, which lost 1 base and 1 base, there was a span of 5 bases. Germline CDR1 is SNHLY and CDR2 is FYNNEI. CDR3 coding DNA: TGTGCCAGCAGTGAAGACAGGTCTGGAAACACCATATATTTT. Amino acids: CASSEDRSGNTIYF.

This sequence joins TRBV30 and TRBJ2-7; TRBD2 agrees at 10 bases. Trimming removed 3 bases from V and 6 bases from J; junction bases left unmatched: 8. Germline-derived CDR1 and CDR2 are GTSNPN and SVGIG (reference sequence). This CDR3 has 14 amino acids. The CDR3 spells CAWRQAGGPSEQYF. The CDR3 bases are TGTGCCTGGAGACAAGCGGGAGGGCCCTCCGAGCAGTACTTC.

This clone was picked up a small number of times. Its ends do not fully match the called genes, so a read error is possible. V and J are TRBV6-1 and TRBJ1-5; TRBD1 matches at 8 bases. CDR1 and CDR2 from the germline V gene are MNHNS and SASEGT. The CDR3 is 13 residues long. CDR3 residues: CAISGQGGQPQHF. The CDR3 DNA reads as TGTGCCATCAGTGGACAGGGCGGCCAGCCCCAGCATTTT.

The rearrangement uses TRBV5-6 and TRBJ2-1; D remains unclear. This CDR3 has 13 amino acids. The V end was cut by 0 bases, the J end by 7 bases, with 8 bases between. Germline V lookup: CDR1 SGHDT, CDR2 YYEEEE. The CDR3 region is CASSLGWRNEQFF. The CDR3 DNA is TGTGCCAGCAGCTTGGGGTGGCGGAATGAGCAGTTCTTC.

The chain employs TRBV30 and TRBJ2-1; D remains unclear. The CDR3 contains 11 residues. V shed 7 bases and J shed 7 bases, with 11 bases lying between them. The germline CDR1 and CDR2 sequences are GTSNPN and SVGIG (reference sequence). The CDR3 spells CASREFNEQFF. The CDR3 DNA sequence: TGTGCCTCCCGCGAGTTTAATGAGCAGTTCTTC. The whole variable domain, filled in from reference TRBV30 and TRBJ2-1, reads SQTIHQWPATLVQPVGSPLSLECTVEGTSNPNLYWYRQAAGRGLQLLFYSVGIGQISSEVPQNLSASRPQDRQFILSSKKLLLSDSGFYLCASREFNEQFFGPGTRLTVL.

The chain combines TRBV29-1 with TRBJ2-5, with 8 bases aligning to TRBD1. V lost 7 bases, J lost 2 bases, and 3 bases stayed unmatched. Germline values: CDR1 SQVTM, CDR2 ANQGSEA. The CDR3 runs 12 residues. CDR3 sequence reads: CSAGQAQETQYF. CDR3 DNA: TGCAGCGCGGGACAGGCACAAGAGACCCAGTACTTC.

This clone appeared a few times. The chain combines TRBV29-1 with TRBJ2-1; D not resolved. In germline, CDR1 is SQVTM, CDR2 ANQGSEA. Deletions cut 0 bases from V and 7 bases from J, with 7 bases between. This CDR3 spans 12 amino acids. The CDR3 DNA reads as TGCAGCGTTGAAGAGGAGTATAATGAGCAGTTCTTC. Residues: CSVEEEYNEQFF.

The J gene is TRBJ1-5, the V gene TRBV7-6; possible D gene TRBD1, 5 bases. This CDR3 comprises 16 residues. Trimming shortened V by 1 base and J by 2 bases, and 12 bases separated the two germline ends. CDR1 is SGHVS, CDR2 FNYEAQ, per germline. The CDR3 is CASSLEAGGGNQPQHF. Here the CDR3 DNA reads TGTGCCAGCAGCTTAGAAGCGGGGGGTGGCAATCAGCCCCAGCATTTT. Filled out from reference TRBV7-6 and TRBJ1-5, the complete variable domain reads GAGVSQSPRYKVTKRGQDVALRCDPISGHVSLYWYRQALGQGPEFLTYFNYEAQQDKSGLPNDRFSAERPEGSISTLTIQRTEQRDSAMYRCASSLEAGGGNQPQHFGDGTRLSIL.

The rearrangement uses TRBV23-1 and TRBJ2-3; D perhaps matches TRBD2 (5 bases). TRBV23-1 is classed as an ORF, of uncertain function. This CDR3 comprises 14 residues. With 7 bases removed from V and 3 bases from J, the gap between germline ends came to 14 bases. The CDR3 here is CASTRAAATDTQYF. The CDR3 DNA follows: TGCGCCAGCACGCGAGCGGCGGCGACAGATACGCAGTATTTT.

The V and J genes are TRBV4-1 and TRBJ2-2, with TRBD2 matching 11 bases. V was pared by 0 bases and J by 6 bases, with 6 bases of the junction left unmatched. CDR1 is MGHRA and CDR2 is YSYEKL in the germline V gene. The CDR3 totals 17 residues. The CDR3 sequence: CASSQDRGLAAAGELFF. The CDR3 nucleotides are TGCGCCAGCAGCCAAGACAGGGGACTAGCGGCGGCCGGGGAGCTGTTTTTT.

As DNA, the CDR3 is TGTGCCAGCTCACCACTAGCGCCAGATACGCAGTATTTT. Amino acids: CASSPLAPDTQYF. The J gene is TRBJ2-3, the V gene TRBV18; possible D gene TRBD2, 5 bases. Germline values: CDR1 KGHSH, CDR2 LQKENI. Between the trimmed V and J ends, which lost 1 base and 4 bases, there was a span of 6 bases. The CDR3 length is 13 residues.

The chain is built from TRBV30 and TRBJ2-7; perhaps TRBD1 as D (6 bases). Deletions cut 2 bases from V and 3 bases from J, with 11 bases between. The CDR3 runs to 13 residues. Germline V gives CDR1 GTSNPN, CDR2 SVGIG (reference sequence). This chain's CDR3 is CAWSTGFGYEQYF. For the CDR3, the DNA is TGTGCCTGGAGTACAGGGTTCGGCTACGAGCAGTACTTC.

The CDR3 DNA reads as TGTGCCAGCAGCTTAGGACAGGGCCATCAGCCCCAGCATTTT. Encoded protein: CASSLGQGHQPQHF. V usage is TRBV11-2 and J usage is TRBJ1-5; 7 nucleotides align to TRBD1. The CDR3 is made up of 14 amino acids. Germline V gene lookup returns CDR1 SGHAT and CDR2 FQNNGV. The junction had 2 bases not matched to a gene; V was cut back by 1 base and J by 5 bases.

The chain carries TRBV18 and TRBJ2-7; 7 bases are shared with TRBD1. The CDR3 consists of 13 residues. With 3 bases clipped from V and 2 bases from J, the junction kept 1 base outside the gene matches. Germline CDR1 KGHSH, CDR2 LQKENI. This CDR3 is CASSPGQTYEQYF. DNA for the CDR3: TGTGCCAGCTCACCGGGACAGACCTACGAGCAGTACTTC. The full variable domain, completed using reference TRBV18 and TRBJ2-7, is NAGVMQNPRHLVRRRGQEARLRCSPMKGHSHVYWYRQLPEEGLKFMVYLQKENIIDESGMPKERFSAEFPKEGPSILRIQQVVRGDSAAYFCASSPGQTYEQYFGPGTRLTVT.

This chain connects TRBV5-1 to TRBJ1-1; no clear D gene. Trimming pared 0 bases from V and 3 bases from J, leaving 9 bases between. The CDR3 is made up of 14 amino acids. Germline V CDR1 and CDR2: SGHRS, YFSETQ. The CDR3 sequence is CASSLGGLDTEAFF. CDR3 coding DNA: TGCGCCAGCAGCTTGGGAGGGCTTGACACTGAAGCTTTCTTT.

CDR3 in DNA: TGTGCCAGCAGTAGCGGACTAGGGGTCGGGGAGCTGTTTTTT. This encodes CASSSGLGVGELFF. This chain joins TRBV28 and TRBJ2-2; 7 nucleotides agree with TRBD2. The CDR3 is made up of 14 amino acids. Germline-derived CDR1 and CDR2 are MDHEN and SYDVKM. The V and J ends lost 5 bases and 7 bases, in that order; junction bases with no gene match: 7.

The rearrangement joins TRBV19 to TRBJ1-1; a weak D match, TRBD1 (6 bases). Germline CDR1 LNHDA, CDR2 SQIVND (reference sequence). The CDR3 is made up of 13 amino acids. Trimming pared 10 bases from V and 5 bases from J, leaving 17 bases between. The CDR3 reads CATIPTGRTEAFF. The CDR3 DNA reads as TGTGCCACCATCCCCACAGGGCGGACTGAAGCTTTCTTT. The variable domain in full, completed from reference TRBV19 and TRBJ1-1, reads DGGITQSPKYLFRKEGQNVTLSCEQNLNHDAMYWYRQDPGQGLRLIYYSQIVNDFQKGDIAEGYSVSREKKESFPLTVTSAQKNPTAFYLCATIPTGRTEAFFGQGTRLTVV.

This clone showed up just once. The chain couples TRBV19 to TRBJ2-2, with 10 bases matching TRBD2. The CDR3 runs 17 residues. From germline, CDR1 is LNHDA and CDR2 SQIVND (reference sequence). V lost 4 bases and J lost 1; bases outside the gene matches: 6. DNA of the CDR3: TGTGCCAGTAGTAACGTTTTAGCGGGAGGGAACACCGGGGAGCTGTTTTTT. Translating gives CASSNVLAGGNTGELFF.